This T cell receptor (beta chain) was captured in a study of T cell responses to AZD1222 COVID-19 vaccine. This clone came up once. Its specificity is unknown. Study findings and constraints: The donor cohort was predominantly white British with a female majority, and clonal diversity may have been underestimated.

Between the trimmed V and J ends, which lost 0 bases and 7 bases, there was a span of 13 bases. CDR1 and CDR2 (germline): MRHNA, SNTAGT. The CDR3 has 15 residues. The method was immunoSEQ multiplex PCR; TCRdb's version includes in-frame clones alone and lacks a portion of them. The table has about 150,000 clones, around 90% seen once. The chain is built from TRBV6-4 and TRBJ2-1, with D possibly TRBD1 on 6 matching bases. The TCR originated in an adult who received the AZD1222 COVID-19 vaccine. Sequencing used peripheral blood, obtained 28 days after the second AZD1222 dose. The CDR3 DNA reads as TGTGCCAGCAGTGACTCGAGGGGGATAGGGAATGAGCAGTTCTTC. Its protein product is CASSDSRGIGNEQFF.